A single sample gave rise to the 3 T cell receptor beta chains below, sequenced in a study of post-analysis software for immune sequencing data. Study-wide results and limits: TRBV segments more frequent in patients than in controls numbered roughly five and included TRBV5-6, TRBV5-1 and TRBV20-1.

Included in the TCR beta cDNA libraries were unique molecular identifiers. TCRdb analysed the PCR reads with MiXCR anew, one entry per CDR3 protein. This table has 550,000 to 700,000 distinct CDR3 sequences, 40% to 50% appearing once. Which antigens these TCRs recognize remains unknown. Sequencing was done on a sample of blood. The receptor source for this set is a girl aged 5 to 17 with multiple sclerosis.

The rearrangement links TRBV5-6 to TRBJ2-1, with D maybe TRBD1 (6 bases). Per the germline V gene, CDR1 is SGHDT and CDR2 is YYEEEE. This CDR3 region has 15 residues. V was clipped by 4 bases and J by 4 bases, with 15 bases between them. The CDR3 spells CASSLMGAEYNEQFF. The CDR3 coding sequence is TGTGCCAGCAGCCTGATGGGGGCGGAATACAATGAGCAGTTCTTC.

The DNA for the CDR3 is TGTGCCAGCAGTCCGTTGGACAGCCTTGAGCAGTTCTTC. It yields the protein CASSPLDSLEQFF. The chain couples TRBV27 to TRBJ2-1; weak D call: TRBD1 (6 bases). In germline, CDR1 is MNHEY, CDR2 SMNVEV (reference sequence). The CDR3 totals 13 residues. Trimming stripped 5 bases from V and 9 bases from J, with 14 bases between.

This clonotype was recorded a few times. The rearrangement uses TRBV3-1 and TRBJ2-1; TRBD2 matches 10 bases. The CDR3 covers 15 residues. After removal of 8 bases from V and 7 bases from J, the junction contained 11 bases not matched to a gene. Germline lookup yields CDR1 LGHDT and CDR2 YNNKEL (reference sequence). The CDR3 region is CASLKSSGSRNEQFF. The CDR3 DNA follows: TGTGCCAGCCTTAAGTCTAGCGGGAGTAGAAATGAGCAGTTCTTC.